These 14 T cell receptor beta chains were all obtained from the same sample, sequenced in a study of T cell responses to AZD1222 COVID-19 vaccine. Clones were sequenced by immunoSEQ multiplex PCR, and TCRdb holds only the in-frame ones, with some missing. Here the sample table reports more than 110,000 clones. The sample was peripheral blood. These receptors all come from an adult in good health.

The chain uses TRBV27 and TRBJ2-7; 8 bases are a match to TRBD2. Trimming removed 2 bases from V and 5 bases from J; junction bases left unmatched: 2. This CDR3 is 13 amino acids long. The germline V gene has CDR1 MNHEY and CDR2 SMNVEV (reference sequence). The CDR3 coding sequence is TGTGCCAGCAGTTTAGCGGGGGGAAACGAGCAGTACTTC. Its translation: CASSLAGGNEQYF.

The chain has TRBV7-2 and TRBJ2-1; D is uncertain. CDR3 length equals 13 residues. V was cut by 2 bases and J by 3 bases, with 5 bases left in between. Per the germline V gene, CDR1 is SGHTA and CDR2 is FQGNSA. CDR3 amino acids: CASSLQLYNEQFF. The CDR3 DNA reads as TGTGCCAGCAGCTTACAACTCTACAATGAGCAGTTCTTC.

The rearrangement links TRBV5-4 to TRBJ1-6; a possible D gene is TRBD1 (5 bases). Germline-derived CDR1 and CDR2 are SGHNT and YYREEE (reference sequence). Between the trimmed V and J ends, which lost 4 bases and 7 bases, there was a span of 15 bases. This CDR3 is 15 amino acids long. The CDR3 protein is CASSETGGVNSPLHF. The DNA for the CDR3 is TGTGCCAGCAGCGAGACCGGGGGAGTAAATTCACCCCTCCACTTT.

The chain is built from TRBV3-1 (or the pseudogene TRBV3-2) and TRBJ1-5; tentative D call: TRBD1 (5 bases). The germline CDR1 and CDR2 sequences are LGHDT and YNNKEL (reference sequence). V lost 2 bases, J lost 1 base, and 12 bases lay in between. There are 16 residues in the CDR3. CDR3 in amino acids: CASSQWGLSSNQPQHF. In DNA, the CDR3 is TGTGCCAGCAGCCAATGGGGACTTAGCAGCAATCAGCCCCAGCATTTT.

V and J are TRBV6-5 and TRBJ1-2, with D unclear. The germline CDR1 and CDR2 sequences are MNHEY and SVGAGI. The CDR3 loop spans 15 amino acids. Trimming stripped 6 bases from V and 0 bases from J, with 14 bases between. The CDR3 nucleotides are TGTGCCAGCAGCTCCGGACCCCTCGCTAACTATGGCTACACCTTC. It encodes CASSSGPLANYGYTF.

The genes are TRBV27 and TRBJ2-1; D is tentatively TRBD1 or TRBD2 (5 bases each). V gave up 7 bases and J gave up 7 bases, with 23 bases separating them. Germline V CDR1 and CDR2: MNHEY, SMNVEV (reference sequence). The CDR3 length is 16 residues. CDR3 sequence: CASMGRQGLARNEQFF. CDR3 coding DNA: TGTGCCAGCATGGGGCGGCAAGGTCTAGCTCGAAATGAGCAGTTCTTC.

V gene TRBV19 combines with J gene TRBJ2-2, with D perhaps TRBD1 (6 bases). The CDR3 is made up of 13 amino acids. Germline-derived CDR1 and CDR2 are LNHDA and SQIVND (reference sequence). Trimming shortened V by 6 bases and J by 6 bases, and 11 bases separated the two germline ends. The CDR3 reads CASSQNRAGELFF. Written as DNA, the CDR3 is TGTGCCAGTAGCCAAAACAGGGCCGGGGAGCTGTTTTTT.

The chain recombines TRBV30 with TRBJ2-5, with D perhaps given as TRBD1 or TRBD2 (6 bases each). The V gene's germline CDR1 is GTSNPN and CDR2 SVGIG (reference sequence). The V and J ends lost 1 base and 4 bases respectively, with 19 bases between them. This CDR3 has 16 residues. This CDR3 is CAWSAIAGHAGETQYF. For the CDR3, the DNA is TGTGCCTGGAGTGCTATTGCGGGACATGCAGGAGAGACCCAGTACTTC.

The rearrangement links TRBV3-1 (or the pseudogene TRBV3-2) to TRBJ1-2; D remains ambiguous. The CDR3 totals 14 residues. CDR1 LGHDT and CDR2 YNNKEL come from the germline V gene (reference sequence). Trimming removed 0 bases from V and 7 bases from J, with 12 bases in between. This CDR3 reads CASSQDIRVAGYTF. In nucleotides, the CDR3 is TGTGCCAGCAGCCAAGATATAAGGGTAGCTGGCTACACCTTC.

V is TRBV29-1 and J is TRBJ2-5, with TRBD2 identical over 13 bases. V gave up 5 bases and J gave up 4 bases; unmatched junction bases: 13. From germline, CDR1 is SQVTM and CDR2 ANQGSEA. There are 17 residues in the CDR3. The CDR3 sequence is CSVSGTSGALGGETQYF. As DNA, the CDR3 is TGCAGCGTTTCCGGGACTAGCGGGGCCCTCGGTGGAGAGACCCAGTACTTC. The whole variable domain, filled in from reference TRBV29-1 and TRBJ2-5, reads SAVISQKPSRDICQRGTSLTIQCQVDSQVTMMFWYRQQPGQSLTLIATANQGSEATYESGFVIDKFPISRPNLTFSTLTVSNMSPEDSSIYLCSVSGTSGALGGETQYFGPGTRLLVL.

This chain's CDR3 is CASSLPTGGTGANVLTF. The CDR3 DNA follows: TGCGCCAGCAGCTTACCTACAGGGGGAACTGGGGCCAACGTCCTGACTTTC. The chain uses TRBV5-1 and TRBJ2-6, with 8 bases matching TRBD1. The germline gives CDR1 SGHRS, CDR2 YFSETQ. V shed 2 bases, J shed 2 bases, and the junction held 6 bases outside the gene matches. The CDR3 length is 17 residues. Full variable domain (remainder filled in from reference TRBV5-1 and TRBJ2-6): KAGVTQTPRYLIKTRGQQVTLSCSPISGHRSVSWYQQTPGQGLQFLFEYFSETQRNKGNFPGRFSGRQFSNSRSEMNVSTLELGDSALYLCASSLPTGGTGANVLTFGAGSRLTVL.

The chain joins TRBV19 to TRBJ2-1; weak D call: TRBD2 (5 bases). The germline CDR1 and CDR2 sequences are LNHDA and SQIVND (reference sequence). The CDR3 covers 16 residues. The V end was cut by 1 base, the J end by 3 bases, with 13 bases between. DNA of the CDR3: TGTGCCAGTAGTATAGTAGGGAGACAAGTCTACAATGAGCAGTTCTTC. Protein: CASSIVGRQVYNEQFF.

The rearrangement uses TRBV28 and TRBJ1-5; no firm D call. Deletions cut 5 bases from V and 2 bases from J, with 10 bases between. Per germline, CDR1 MDHEN and CDR2 SYDVKM. The CDR3 is 14 residues long. CDR3 DNA sequence: TGTGCCAGCAGTCGGACGAGCCGCAATCAGCCCCAGCATTTT. Amino acid sequence: CASSRTSRNQPQHF.

J is TRBJ2-3 and V is TRBV9, with D tentatively TRBD2 (6 bases). The germline gives CDR1 SGDLS, CDR2 YYNGEE. CDR3 length: 12 residues. Trimming took off 4 bases at V and 6 bases at J, with 9 bases between the two ends. The CDR3 loop reads CASSQREDTQYF. CDR3 DNA: TGTGCCAGCAGCCAACGGGAGGATACGCAGTATTTT.